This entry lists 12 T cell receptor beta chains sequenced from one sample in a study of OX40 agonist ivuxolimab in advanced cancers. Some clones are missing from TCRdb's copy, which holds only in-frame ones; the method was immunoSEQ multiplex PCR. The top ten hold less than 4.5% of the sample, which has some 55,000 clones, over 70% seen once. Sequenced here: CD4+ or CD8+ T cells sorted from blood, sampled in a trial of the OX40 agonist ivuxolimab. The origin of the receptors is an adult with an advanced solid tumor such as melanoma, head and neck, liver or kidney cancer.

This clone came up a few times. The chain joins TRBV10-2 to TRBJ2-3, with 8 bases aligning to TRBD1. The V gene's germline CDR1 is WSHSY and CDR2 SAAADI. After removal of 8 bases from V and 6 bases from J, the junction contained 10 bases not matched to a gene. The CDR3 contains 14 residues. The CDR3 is CASADRGLRDTQYF. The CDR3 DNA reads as TGCGCCAGCGCAGACAGGGGCCTGCGGGATACGCAGTATTTT.

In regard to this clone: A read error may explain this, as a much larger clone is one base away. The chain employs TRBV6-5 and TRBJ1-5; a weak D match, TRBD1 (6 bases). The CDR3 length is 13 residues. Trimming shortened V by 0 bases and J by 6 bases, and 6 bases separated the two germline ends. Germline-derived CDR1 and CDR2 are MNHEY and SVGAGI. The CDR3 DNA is TGTGCCAGCAGTTACTCGGGGGCTCAGCCCCAGCATTTT. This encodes CASSYSGAQPQHF.

In nucleotides, the CDR3 is TGTGCCAGCACCGACCCAGTGAGCGGCACTGAAGCTTTCTTT. Protein sequence: CASTDPVSGTEAFF. The chain combines TRBV6-5 with TRBJ1-1; D unclear. Germline values: CDR1 MNHEY, CDR2 SVGAGI. The CDR3 runs 14 residues. Trimming pared 7 bases from V and 4 bases from J, leaving 16 bases between.

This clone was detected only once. CDR3 nucleotides: TGTGCCAGCAGCTTAGCGGCGGGGGGCGCGTCGCGGGCCCAGTACTTC. Its protein product is CASSLAAGGASRAQYF. J is TRBJ2-5 and V is TRBV7-6; 8 bases map to TRBD2. V was clipped by 0 bases and J by 9 bases; unmatched bases: 12. The CDR3 loop spans 16 amino acids. The germline V gene encodes CDR1 SGHVS and CDR2 FNYEAQ.

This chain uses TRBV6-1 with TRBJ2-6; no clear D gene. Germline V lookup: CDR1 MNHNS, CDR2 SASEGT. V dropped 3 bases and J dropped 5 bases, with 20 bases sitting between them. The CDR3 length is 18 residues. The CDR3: CASSEYAWEQSRANVLTF. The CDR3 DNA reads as TGTGCCAGCAGTGAGTACGCGTGGGAACAAAGTCGGGCCAACGTCCTGACTTTC.

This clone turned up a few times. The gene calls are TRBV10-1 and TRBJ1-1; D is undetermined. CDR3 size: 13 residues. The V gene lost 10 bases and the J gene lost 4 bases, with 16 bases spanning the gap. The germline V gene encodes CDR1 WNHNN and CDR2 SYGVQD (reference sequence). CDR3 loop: CATQSSYATEAFF. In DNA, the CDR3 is TGCGCCACCCAATCGAGTTATGCCACTGAAGCTTTCTTT.

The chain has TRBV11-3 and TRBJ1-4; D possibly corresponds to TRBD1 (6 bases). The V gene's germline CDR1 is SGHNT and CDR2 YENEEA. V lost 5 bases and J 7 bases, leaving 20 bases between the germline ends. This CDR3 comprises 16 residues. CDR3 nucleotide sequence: TGTGCCAGCAGCCAACCCAAGGAGGGGGGAGGTGAAAAACTGTTTTTT. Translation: CASSQPKEGGGEKLFF.

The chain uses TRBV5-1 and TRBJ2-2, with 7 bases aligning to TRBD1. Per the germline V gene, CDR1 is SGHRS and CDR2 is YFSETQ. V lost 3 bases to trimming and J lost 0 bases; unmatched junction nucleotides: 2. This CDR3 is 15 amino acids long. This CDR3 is CASSWTGPNTGELFF. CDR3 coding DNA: TGCGCCAGCAGCTGGACAGGACCGAACACCGGGGAGCTGTTTTTT.

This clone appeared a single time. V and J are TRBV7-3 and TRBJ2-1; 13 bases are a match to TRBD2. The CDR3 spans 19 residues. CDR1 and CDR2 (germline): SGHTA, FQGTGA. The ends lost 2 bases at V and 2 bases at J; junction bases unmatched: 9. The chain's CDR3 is CASSLEGPLAGGAYNEQFF. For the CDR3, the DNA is TGTGCCAGCAGCTTAGAAGGGCCACTAGCGGGAGGGGCCTACAATGAGCAGTTCTTC.

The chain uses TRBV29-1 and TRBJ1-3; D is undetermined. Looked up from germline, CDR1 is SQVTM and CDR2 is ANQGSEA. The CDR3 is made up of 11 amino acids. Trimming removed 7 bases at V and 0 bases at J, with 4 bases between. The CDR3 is CSGYSGNTIYF. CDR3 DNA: TGCAGCGGATACTCTGGAAACACCATATATTTT. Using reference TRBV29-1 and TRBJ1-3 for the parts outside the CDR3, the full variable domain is SAVISQKPSRDICQRGTSLTIQCQVDSQVTMMFWYRQQPGQSLTLIATANQGSEATYESGFVIDKFPISRPNLTFSTLTVSNMSPEDSSIYLCSGYSGNTIYFGEGSWLTVV.

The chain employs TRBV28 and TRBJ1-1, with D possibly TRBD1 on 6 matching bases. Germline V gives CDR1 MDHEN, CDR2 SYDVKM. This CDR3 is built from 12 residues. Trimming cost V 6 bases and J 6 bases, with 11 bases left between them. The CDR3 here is CASSRQVAEAFF. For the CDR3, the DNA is TGTGCCAGCAGCCGACAGGTAGCTGAAGCTTTCTTT.

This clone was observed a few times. The CDR3 region is CASSGSGQEAFF. CDR3 nucleotides: TGTGCCAGCAGCGGTTCGGGACAGGAAGCTTTCTTT. The genes are TRBV9 and TRBJ1-1; the match to TRBD1 covers 7 bases. Germline CDR1 and CDR2: SGDLS and YYNGEE. This CDR3 comprises 12 residues. The V and J ends lost 3 bases and 8 bases, in that order; junction bases with no gene match: 4.